This T cell receptor beta chain was observed in a study of low-dose radiotherapy and immunotherapy resistance in tumors. Study as a whole: On an every-two-weeks schedule, patients received intravenous nivolumab 240 mg, along with ipilimumab 1 mg/kg every six weeks. The drug cyclophosphamide was given into a vein at 200 mg/m2 every two weeks, one day before radiation and immunotherapy.

Time point reported: before trial treatment. In the RACIN dose-escalation trial, donors got nivolumab plus ipilimumab with aspirin, cyclophosphamide and radiotherapy. Germline V gene lookup returns CDR1 SGHRS and CDR2 YFSETQ. The V and J ends lost 2 bases and 6 bases respectively, with 14 bases between them. The CDR3 spans 15 residues. Primers used for first-strand cDNA, a TRAV- and TRBV-specific set, covered both alpha and beta chains. The authors ran around 19 PCR cycles to amplify TCRs with a constant-region primer and V-primer adapter. One entry per CDR3 protein, called by TCRdb with MiXCR from the reads. The repertoire holds about 82,000 distinct CDR3 sequences, about 20% seen once, with roughly 6% in the top ten. This clonotype was recorded at least ten times.

Sequences were derived from PBMCs, sampled before treatment. This TCR was sampled from a male donor with prostate cancer. The chain joins TRBV5-1 to TRBJ2-2, with D unclear. The CDR3 loop is CASSLTGTVAGELFF. In DNA form, the CDR3 reads TGCGCCAGCAGCTTAACTGGTACCGTCGCCGGGGAGCTGTTTTTT.